This entry is about one T cell receptor (beta chain). This entry comes from a study of blood T cell repertoires in COVID-19. For the study at large: PBMCs, B-cell-depleted T cells, or T cells provided the cDNA or gDNA that made up the material.

Sequencing used immunoSEQ multiplex PCR; TCRdb keeps in-frame clones, though not all of them. Among roughly 260,000 clones listed, 85% to 90% were seen once. This CDR3 is 15 amino acids long. The germline V gene encodes CDR1 SGHNT and CDR2 YYREEE (reference sequence). The J segment lost 2 bases and the V segment lost 0 bases, leaving 3 bases of the junction unmatched. This receptor was identified in a woman aged 25 to 39 with COVID-19, enrolled during active disease. Sequenced input: peripheral blood. The chain couples TRBV5-4 to TRBJ2-3; 7 bases agree with TRBD2. The DNA of the CDR3 is TGTGCCAGCAGCTTGGGGGCGGGAGCCACAGATACGCAGTATTTT. Translation: CASSLGAGATDTQYF.